A selection of T cell receptor beta chains follows, all from one sample in a study of blood T cell repertoires in COVID-19. TCRdb's copy holds only in-frame clones and misses some; the assay was immunoSEQ multiplex PCR. The table has about 89,000 clones, roughly 79% seen once. The specimen sequenced was peripheral blood. The receptors were sampled from a man aged 65-85 years with acute or convalescent COVID-19. Each CDR3 is given with its conserved first and last residue. D genes are given only for firm matches. Not every row has a clone size; where given, it reads once, few, many or a size class.

TRBJ1-4 TRBV19 - - 15 CASSRQVGPSEKLFF TGTGCCAGTAGTAGACAGGTTGGCCCTTCGGAAAAACTGTTTTTT
TRBJ2-3 TRBV7-8 - - 13 CATKQGKLDTQYF TGTGCCACAAAACAGGGAAAGTTAGATACGCAGTATTTT
TRBJ1-3 TRBV6-6 TRBD1 - 16 CASSYPADRGGNTIYF TGTGCCAGCAGTTACCCCGCCGACAGGGGGGGAAACACCATATATTTT
TRBJ2-4 TRBV18 - - 15 CASSRGEAGKNIQYF TGTGCCAGCTCACGAGGAGAGGCGGGGAAAAACATTCAGTACTTC
TRBJ2-1 TRBV7-8 - once 15 CASSFDRSSYNEQFF TGTGCCAGCAGCTTCGATAGGAGCTCCTACAATGAGCAGTTCTTC
TRBJ1-3 TRBV18 - - 17 CASSRDYSFNSGNTIYF TGTGCCAGCTCACGGGACTACTCATTTAACTCTGGAAACACCATATATTTT
TRBJ2-7 TRBV5-4 TRBD2 - 16 CASSLGLGTSGSGEYF TGTGCCAGCAGCTTGGGGCTTGGGACTAGCGGGAGTGGCGAGTACTTC
TRBJ2-1 TRBV6-6 TRBD2 - 16 CASTPSSGGLYNEQFF TGTGCCAGCACCCCTTCTAGCGGGGGACTCTACAATGAGCAGTTCTTC
TRBJ1-5 TRBV20-1 - - 13 CSATDSGHQPQHF TGCAGTGCTACTGACAGCGGCCATCAGCCCCAGCATTTT
TRBJ1-4 TRBV12-5 TRBD1 - 17 CASGLDRQGASNEKLFF TGTGCTAGTGGTTTGGACAGACAGGGGGCGTCAAATGAAAAACTGTTTTTT
TRBJ2-3 TRBV7-2 TRBD1 - 16 CASSLYRGAGTDTQYF TGTGCCAGCAGCTTATACAGGGGGGCCGGCACAGATACGCAGTATTTT
TRBJ2-1 TRBV11-1 TRBD2 - 14 CASSLGGRGNEQFF TGTGCCAGCAGCTTAGGCGGGAGGGGAAATGAGCAGTTCTTC
TRBJ2-1 TRBV24-1 TRBD1 - 16 CATSDPQGANYNEQFF TGTGCCACCAGTGATCCACAGGGGGCGAATTACAATGAGCAGTTCTTC
TRBJ2-3 TRBV11-1 - - 16 CASSTLDPYGGDTQYF TGTGCCAGCAGCACACTAGATCCCTACGGCGGGGATACGCAGTATTTT
TRBJ2-7 TRBV30 - few 12 CAWGVAAYEQYF TGTGCCTGGGGAGTAGCGGCCTACGAGCAGTACTTC
TRBJ1-1 TRBV4-1 - - 15 CASSQDLSAGTEAFF TGCGCCAGCAGCCAAGATCTGTCGGCGGGCACTGAAGCTTTCTTT
TRBJ1-4 TRBV5-4 TRBD1 - 15 CASSPWTGEREKLFF TGTGCCAGCAGCCCATGGACAGGGGAGAGAGAAAAACTGTTTTTT
TRBJ1-2 TRBV7-3 - - 14 CASSSDRKGYGYTF TGTGCCAGCAGCTCAGACAGGAAAGGCTATGGCTACACCTTC
TRBJ2-1 TRBV19 TRBD2 - 18 CASHGGGTSEISYNEQFF TGTGCCAGTCACGGGGGCGGGACTAGCGAGATATCCTACAATGAGCAGTTCTTC
TRBJ2-5 TRBV6-6 - - 11 CASSPQGAQYF TGTGCCAGCAGTCCCCAAGGGGCCCAGTACTTC
TRBJ1-5 TRBV19 - - 12 CASTMSSQPQHF TGTGCCAGTACCATGAGTAGTCAGCCCCAGCATTTT
TRBJ1-1 TRBV28 - - 14 CASSLGHLNTEAFF TGTGCCAGCAGCCTGGGACATCTGAACACTGAAGCTTTCTTT
TRBJ2-7 TRBV15 - - 14 CATSRESAGGEQYF TGTGCCACCAGCAGAGAGAGTGCCGGCGGCGAGCAGTACTTC
TRBJ1-3 TRBV19 - - 16 CASSRGSGRSGNTIYF TGTGCCAGTAGTAGAGGGTCCGGACGCTCTGGAAACACCATATATTTT
TRBJ2-1 TRBV18 TRBD2 - 15 CASSPVREHHNEQFF TGTGCCAGCTCACCAGTGCGGGAGCATCACAATGAGCAGTTCTTC
TRBJ2-1 TRBV19 TRBD2 once 19 CASSKTMGLAGLYVGEQFF TGTGCCAGTAGCAAGACGATGGGACTAGCGGGGTTGTACGTTGGTGAGCAGTTCTTC
TRBJ1-5 TRBV28 - - 11 CASSRNQPQHF TGTGCCAGCAGCAGAAATCAGCCCCAGCATTTT
TRBJ1-6 TRBV30 TRBD1 - 15 CAWSVLQGAYSPLHF TGTGCCTGGAGTGTACTACAGGGGGCCTATTCACCCCTCCACTTT
TRBJ2-7 TRBV9 - - 14 CASSRGQKGNEQYF TGTGCCAGCAGCCGGGGACAAAAGGGAAACGAGCAGTACTTC
TRBJ2-7 TRBV30 TRBD2 - 16 CAWSVESWRGFYEQYF TGTGCCTGGAGTGTAGAGTCGTGGCGGGGGTTCTACGAGCAGTACTTC
TRBJ1-2 TRBV5-5 TRBD1 - 16 CASSLTRGQTGYGYTF TGTGCCAGCAGCTTGACCAGGGGGCAGACGGGGTATGGCTACACCTTC
TRBJ1-3 TRBV28 - - 15 CASINQGGGGNTIYF TGTGCCAGCATCAATCAGGGCGGTGGTGGAAACACCATATATTTT
TRBJ2-2 TRBV30 - - 14 CAWSVNSGTGELFF TGTGCCTGGAGTGTAAATTCGGGCACCGGGGAGCTGTTTTTT
TRBJ1-5 TRBV29-1 TRBD1 - 14 CSVGTGLGNQPQHF TGCAGCGTTGGGACAGGCTTGGGAAATCAGCCCCAGCATTTT
TRBJ2-1 TRBV6-6 - - 14 CASKETVQYNEQFF TGTGCCAGCAAGGAGACAGTCCAATACAATGAGCAGTTCTTC
TRBJ2-5 TRBV13 TRBD1 once 17 CASSLAGTGVPKETQYF TGTGCCAGCAGCTTGGCCGGGACAGGGGTCCCAAAAGAGACCCAGTACTTC
TRBJ1-4 TRBV5-1 - - 16 CASSVAAGATNEKLFF TGCGCCAGCAGCGTTGCAGCGGGAGCAACTAATGAAAAACTGTTTTTT
TRBJ1-4 TRBV29-1 - - 12 CSVRGGYEKLFF TGCAGCGTTCGGGGGGGATACGAAAAACTGTTTTTT
TRBJ1-1 TRBV27 - - 13 CASSWGGRTEAFF TGTGCCAGCAGTTGGGGGGGCCGAACTGAAGCTTTCTTT
TRBJ2-4 TRBV19 TRBD2 - 18 CASSMSKTSVGSKNIQYF TGTGCCAGTAGTATGTCGAAGACTAGCGTCGGGTCCAAAAACATTCAGTACTTC